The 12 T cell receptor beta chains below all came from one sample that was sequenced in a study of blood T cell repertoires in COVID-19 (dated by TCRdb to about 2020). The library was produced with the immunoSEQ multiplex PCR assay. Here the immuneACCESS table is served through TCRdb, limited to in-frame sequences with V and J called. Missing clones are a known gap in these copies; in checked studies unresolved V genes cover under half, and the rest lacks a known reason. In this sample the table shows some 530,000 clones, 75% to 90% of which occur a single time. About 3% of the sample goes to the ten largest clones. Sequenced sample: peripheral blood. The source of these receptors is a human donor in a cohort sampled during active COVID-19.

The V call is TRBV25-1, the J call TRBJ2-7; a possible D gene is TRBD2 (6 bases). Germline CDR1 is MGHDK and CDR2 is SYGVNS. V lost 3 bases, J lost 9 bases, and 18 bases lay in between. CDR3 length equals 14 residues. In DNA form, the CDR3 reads TGTGCCAGCAGTGAGGGGGGAGGCAGGAGTGGGCAGTACTTC. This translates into CASSEGGGRSGQYF.

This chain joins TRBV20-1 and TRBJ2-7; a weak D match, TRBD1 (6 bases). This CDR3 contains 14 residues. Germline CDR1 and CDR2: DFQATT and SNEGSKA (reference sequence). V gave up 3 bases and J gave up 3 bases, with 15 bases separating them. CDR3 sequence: CSASEPRGHYEQYF. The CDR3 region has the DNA TGCAGTGCTAGTGAACCCAGGGGACACTACGAGCAGTACTTC.

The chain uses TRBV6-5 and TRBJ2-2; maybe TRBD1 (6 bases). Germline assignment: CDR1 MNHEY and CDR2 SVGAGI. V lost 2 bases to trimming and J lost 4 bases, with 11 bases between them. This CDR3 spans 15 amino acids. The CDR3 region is CASSYRAGVTGELFF. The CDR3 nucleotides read TGTGCCAGCAGTTACAGGGCAGGGGTCACCGGGGAGCTGTTTTTT.

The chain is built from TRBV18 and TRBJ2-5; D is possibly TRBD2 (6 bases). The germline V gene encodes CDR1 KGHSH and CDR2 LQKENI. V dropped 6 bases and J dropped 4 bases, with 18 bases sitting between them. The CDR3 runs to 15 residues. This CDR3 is CASSANTGTSETQYF. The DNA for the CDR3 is TGTGCCAGCTCCGCAAACACCGGGACTTCAGAGACCCAGTACTTC.

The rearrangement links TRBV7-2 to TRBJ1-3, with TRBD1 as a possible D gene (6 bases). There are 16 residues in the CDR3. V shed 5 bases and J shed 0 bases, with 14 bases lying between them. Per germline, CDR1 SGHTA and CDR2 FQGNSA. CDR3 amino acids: CASSLGQPSSGNTIYF. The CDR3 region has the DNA TGTGCCAGCAGCCTCGGACAGCCGAGCTCTGGAAACACCATATATTTT.

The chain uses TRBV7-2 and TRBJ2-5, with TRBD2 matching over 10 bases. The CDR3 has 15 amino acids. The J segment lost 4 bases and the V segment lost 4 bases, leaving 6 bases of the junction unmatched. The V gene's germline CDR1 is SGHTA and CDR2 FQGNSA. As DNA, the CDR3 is TGTGCCAGCAGCTCTAGCGGGAGTTTACGAGAGACCCAGTACTTC. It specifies CASSSSGSLRETQYF.

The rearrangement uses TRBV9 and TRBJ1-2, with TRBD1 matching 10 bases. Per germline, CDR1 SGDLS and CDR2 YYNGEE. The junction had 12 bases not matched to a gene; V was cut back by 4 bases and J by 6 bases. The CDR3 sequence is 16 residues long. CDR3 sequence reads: CASSPIQGQGVHGYTF. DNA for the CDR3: TGTGCCAGCAGCCCTATCCAAGGACAGGGGGTTCATGGCTACACCTTC.

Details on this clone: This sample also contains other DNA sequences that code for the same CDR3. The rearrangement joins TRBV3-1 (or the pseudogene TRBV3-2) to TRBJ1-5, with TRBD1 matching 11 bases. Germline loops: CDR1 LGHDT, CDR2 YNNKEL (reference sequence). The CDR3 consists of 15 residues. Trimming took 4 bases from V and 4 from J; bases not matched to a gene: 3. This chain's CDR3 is CASSRGTGGNQPQHF. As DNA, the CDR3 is TGTGCCAGCAGCCGAGGGACAGGGGGGAATCAGCCCCAGCATTTT.

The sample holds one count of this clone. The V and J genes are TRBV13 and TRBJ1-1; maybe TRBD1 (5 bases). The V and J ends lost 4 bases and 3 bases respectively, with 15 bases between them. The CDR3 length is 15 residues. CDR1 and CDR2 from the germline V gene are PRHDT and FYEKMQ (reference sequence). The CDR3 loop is CASSSQLGADTEAFF. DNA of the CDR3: TGTGCCAGCAGCTCTCAGTTAGGGGCGGACACTGAAGCTTTCTTT.

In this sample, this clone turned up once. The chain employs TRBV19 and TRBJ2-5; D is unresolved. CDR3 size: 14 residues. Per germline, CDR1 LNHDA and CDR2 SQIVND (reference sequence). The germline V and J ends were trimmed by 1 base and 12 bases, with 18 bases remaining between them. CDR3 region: CASSIAVQFPVKYF. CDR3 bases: TGTGCCAGTAGTATAGCCGTACAGTTCCCGGTGAAGTACTTC.

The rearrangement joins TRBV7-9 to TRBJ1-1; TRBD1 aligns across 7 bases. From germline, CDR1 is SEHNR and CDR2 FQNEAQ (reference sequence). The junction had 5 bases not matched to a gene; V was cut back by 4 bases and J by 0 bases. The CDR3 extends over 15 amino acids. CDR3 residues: CASSYDGTVNTEAFF. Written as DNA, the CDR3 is TGTGCCAGCAGCTACGACGGGACAGTGAACACTGAAGCTTTCTTT.

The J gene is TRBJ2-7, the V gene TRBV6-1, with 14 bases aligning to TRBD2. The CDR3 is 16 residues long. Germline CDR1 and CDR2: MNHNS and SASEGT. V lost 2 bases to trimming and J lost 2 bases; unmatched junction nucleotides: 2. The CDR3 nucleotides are TGTGCCAGCAGTGAACCGGGACTAGCGGGAGCCTACGAGCAGTACTTC. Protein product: CASSEPGLAGAYEQYF.